This TCR beta chain was observed in a study of HIV-infected patients and healthy controls. TCRdb redid the calling of the 5' RACE reads with MiXCR, one entry per CDR3 protein. Here the sample spans 60,000 to 75,000 distinct CDR3 sequences, around 16% being singletons. CDR1 and CDR2 (germline): SGHRS, YFSETQ. The CDR3 spans 15 residues. With 0 bases removed from V and 2 bases from J, the gap between germline ends came to 9 bases. This sequence was found in a human donor in good health. The chain combines TRBV5-1 with TRBJ1-3, with D possibly TRBD1 on 5 matching bases. The sample consisted of CD4+ T cells from blood. Here the CDR3 reads CASSLDGATGNTIYF. CDR3 nucleotide sequence: TGCGCCAGCAGCTTGGACGGGGCAACTGGAAACACCATATATTTT.